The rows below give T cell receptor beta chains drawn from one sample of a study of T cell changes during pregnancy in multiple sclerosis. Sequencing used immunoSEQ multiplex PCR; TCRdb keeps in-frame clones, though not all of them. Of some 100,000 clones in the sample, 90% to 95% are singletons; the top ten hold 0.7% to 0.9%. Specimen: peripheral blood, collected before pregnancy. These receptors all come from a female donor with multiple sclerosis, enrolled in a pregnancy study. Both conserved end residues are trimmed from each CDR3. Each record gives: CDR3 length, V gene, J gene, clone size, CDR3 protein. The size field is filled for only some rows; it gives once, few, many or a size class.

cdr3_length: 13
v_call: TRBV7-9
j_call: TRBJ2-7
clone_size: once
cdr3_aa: ASSLALGLYYEQY

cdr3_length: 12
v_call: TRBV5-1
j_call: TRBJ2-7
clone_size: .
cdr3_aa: ASSLDRGIYEQY

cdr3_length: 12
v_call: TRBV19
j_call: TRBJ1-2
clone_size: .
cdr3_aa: ASSIRRSNYGYT

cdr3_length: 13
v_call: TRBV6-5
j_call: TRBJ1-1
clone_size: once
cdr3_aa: ASSYSNSGGTEAF

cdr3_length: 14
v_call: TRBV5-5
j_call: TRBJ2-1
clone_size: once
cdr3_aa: ASSLGAGTYYNEQF

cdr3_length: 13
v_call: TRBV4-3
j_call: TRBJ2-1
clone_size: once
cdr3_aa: ASSRGTGGYNEQF

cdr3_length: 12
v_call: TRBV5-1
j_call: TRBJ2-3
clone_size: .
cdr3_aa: ASSRGTNTDTQY

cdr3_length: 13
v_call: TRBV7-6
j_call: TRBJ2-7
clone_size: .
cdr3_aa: ASSAQQGLFYEQY

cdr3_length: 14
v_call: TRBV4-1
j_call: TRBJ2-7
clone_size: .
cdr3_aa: ASKFLAGGGPYEQY

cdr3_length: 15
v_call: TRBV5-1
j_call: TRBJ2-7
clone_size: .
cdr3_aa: ASSLFAMTGTNYEQY

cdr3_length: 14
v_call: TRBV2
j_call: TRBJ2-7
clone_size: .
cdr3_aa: ASSRAIGVTSYEQY

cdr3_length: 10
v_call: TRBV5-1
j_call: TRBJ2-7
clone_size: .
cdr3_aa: ASSGSSYEQY

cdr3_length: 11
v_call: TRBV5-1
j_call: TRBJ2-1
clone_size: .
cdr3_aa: ASSLNPVSGQF

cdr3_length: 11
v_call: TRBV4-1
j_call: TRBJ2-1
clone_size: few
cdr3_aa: ASSQIQGGEQF

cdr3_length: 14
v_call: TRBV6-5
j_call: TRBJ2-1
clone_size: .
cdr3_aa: ASSWGLAGAYNEQF

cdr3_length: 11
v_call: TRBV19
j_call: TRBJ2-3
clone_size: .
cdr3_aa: ASSPRGADTQY

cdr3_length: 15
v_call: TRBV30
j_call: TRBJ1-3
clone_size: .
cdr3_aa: AWSFRGQTLSGNTIY

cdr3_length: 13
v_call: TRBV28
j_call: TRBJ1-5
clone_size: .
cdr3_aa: ASTHGQAGWQPQH

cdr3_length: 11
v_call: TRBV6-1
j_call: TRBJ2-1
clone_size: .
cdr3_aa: ASSLMTYNEQF

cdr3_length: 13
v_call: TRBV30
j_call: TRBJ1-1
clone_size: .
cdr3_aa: AWSSWGGMNTEAF

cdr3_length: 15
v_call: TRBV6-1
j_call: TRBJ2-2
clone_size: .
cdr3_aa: ASSEEARDRGTGELF

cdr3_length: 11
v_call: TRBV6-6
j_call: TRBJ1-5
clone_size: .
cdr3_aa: ASSLNSYQPQH

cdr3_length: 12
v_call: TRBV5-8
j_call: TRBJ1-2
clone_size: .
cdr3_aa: ASSKYRGNYGYT

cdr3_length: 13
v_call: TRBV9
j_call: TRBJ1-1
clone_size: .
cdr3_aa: ASSVGVGANTEAF

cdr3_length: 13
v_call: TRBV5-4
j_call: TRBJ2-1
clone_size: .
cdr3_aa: ASSLAGLSQNEQF

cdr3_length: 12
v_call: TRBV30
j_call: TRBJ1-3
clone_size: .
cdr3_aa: AWDKTGFGNTIY

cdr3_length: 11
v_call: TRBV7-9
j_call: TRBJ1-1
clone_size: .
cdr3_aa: ASSWGQNTEAF

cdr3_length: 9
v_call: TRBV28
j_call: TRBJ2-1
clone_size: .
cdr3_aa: ASSLTSEQF

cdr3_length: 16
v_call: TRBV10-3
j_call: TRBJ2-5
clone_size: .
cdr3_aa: AISESGLAGGDGETQY

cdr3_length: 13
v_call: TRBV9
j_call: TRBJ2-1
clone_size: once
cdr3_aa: ASSGREGLVGEQF

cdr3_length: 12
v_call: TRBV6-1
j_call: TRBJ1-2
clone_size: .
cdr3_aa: ASSVRGGDYGYT

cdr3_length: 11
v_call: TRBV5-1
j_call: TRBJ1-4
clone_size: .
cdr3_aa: ASSLVQNEKLF

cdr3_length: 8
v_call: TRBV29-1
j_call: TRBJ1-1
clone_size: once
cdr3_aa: SVAGTEAF

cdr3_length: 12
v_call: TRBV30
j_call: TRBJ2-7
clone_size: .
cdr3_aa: AWSYRGRAYEQY

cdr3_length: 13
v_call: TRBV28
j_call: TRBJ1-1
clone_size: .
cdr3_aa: ASSYRQGFYTEAF

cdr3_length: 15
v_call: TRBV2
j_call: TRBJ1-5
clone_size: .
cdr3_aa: ASTSFLGTGSNQPQH

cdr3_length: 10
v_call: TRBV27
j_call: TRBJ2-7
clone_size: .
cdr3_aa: ASSEEEDEQY

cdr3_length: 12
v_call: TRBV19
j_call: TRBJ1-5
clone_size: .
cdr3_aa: ASSIETGNQPQH

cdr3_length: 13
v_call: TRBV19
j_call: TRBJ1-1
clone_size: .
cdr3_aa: ASTPPGGGNTEAF

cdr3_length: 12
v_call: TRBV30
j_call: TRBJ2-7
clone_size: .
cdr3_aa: ACSHRDRGYEQY

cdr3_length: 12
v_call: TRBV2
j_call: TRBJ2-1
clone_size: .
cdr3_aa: ASNRLAGGREQF

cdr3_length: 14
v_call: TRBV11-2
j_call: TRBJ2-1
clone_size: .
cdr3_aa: ASSLVRLAGADEQF